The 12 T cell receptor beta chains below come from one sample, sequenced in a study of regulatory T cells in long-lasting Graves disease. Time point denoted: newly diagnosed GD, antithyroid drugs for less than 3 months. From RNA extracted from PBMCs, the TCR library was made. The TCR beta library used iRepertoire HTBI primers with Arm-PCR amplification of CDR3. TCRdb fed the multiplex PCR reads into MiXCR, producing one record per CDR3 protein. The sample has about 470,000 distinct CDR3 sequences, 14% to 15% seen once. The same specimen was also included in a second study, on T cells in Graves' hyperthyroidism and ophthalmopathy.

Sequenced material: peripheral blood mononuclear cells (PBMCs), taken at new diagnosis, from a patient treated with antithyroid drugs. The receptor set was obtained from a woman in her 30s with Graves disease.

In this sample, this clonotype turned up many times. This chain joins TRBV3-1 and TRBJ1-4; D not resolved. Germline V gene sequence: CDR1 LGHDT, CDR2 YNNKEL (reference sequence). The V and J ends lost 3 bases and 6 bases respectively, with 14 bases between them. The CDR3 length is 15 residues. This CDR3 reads CASSQRVSMYEKLFF. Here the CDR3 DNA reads TGTGCCAGCAGCCAGAGGGTGTCGATGTATGAAAAACTGTTTTTT. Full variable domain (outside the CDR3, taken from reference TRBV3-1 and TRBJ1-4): DTAVSQTPKYLVTQMGNDKSIKCEQNLGHDTMYWYKQDSKKFLKIMFSYNNKELIINETVPNRFSPKSPDKAHLNLHINSLELGDSAVYFCASSQRVSMYEKLFFGSGTQLSVL.

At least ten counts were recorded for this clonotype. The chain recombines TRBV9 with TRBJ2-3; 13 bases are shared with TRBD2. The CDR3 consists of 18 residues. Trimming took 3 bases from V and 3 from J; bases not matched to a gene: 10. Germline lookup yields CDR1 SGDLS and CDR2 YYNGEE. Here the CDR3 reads CASSGRTSGRIGTDTQYF. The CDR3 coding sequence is TGTGCCAGCAGCGGGCGGACTAGCGGGAGAATCGGGACAGATACGCAGTATTTT.

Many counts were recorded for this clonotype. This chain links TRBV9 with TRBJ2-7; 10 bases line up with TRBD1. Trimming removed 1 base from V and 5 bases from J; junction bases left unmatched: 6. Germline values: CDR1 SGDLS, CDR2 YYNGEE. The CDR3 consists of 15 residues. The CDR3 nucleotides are TGTGCCAGCAGCGTAACGGGACAGGGGAATGACGAGCAGTACTTC. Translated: CASSVTGQGNDEQYF.

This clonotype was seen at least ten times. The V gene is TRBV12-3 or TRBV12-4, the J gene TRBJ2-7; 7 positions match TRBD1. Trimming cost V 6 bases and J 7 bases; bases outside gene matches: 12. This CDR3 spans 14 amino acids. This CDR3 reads CASSPSWDSSEQYF. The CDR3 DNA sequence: TGTGCCAGCAGCCCTAGTTGGGACAGTTCAGAGCAGTACTTC.

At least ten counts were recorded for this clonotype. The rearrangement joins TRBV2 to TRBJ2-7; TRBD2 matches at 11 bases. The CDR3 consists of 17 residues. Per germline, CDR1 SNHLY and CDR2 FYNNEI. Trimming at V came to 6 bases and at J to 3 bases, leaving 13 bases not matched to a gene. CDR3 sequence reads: CASSASGRLSSHYEQYF. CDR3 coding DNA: TGTGCCAGCAGCGCTAGCGGGAGGCTATCCAGTCACTACGAGCAGTACTTC.

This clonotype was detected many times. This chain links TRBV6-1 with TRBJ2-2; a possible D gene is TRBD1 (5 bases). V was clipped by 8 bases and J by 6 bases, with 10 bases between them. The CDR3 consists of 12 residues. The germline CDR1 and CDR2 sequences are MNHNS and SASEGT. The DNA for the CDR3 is TGTGCCAGCCAACTGGGGCCCGGGGAGCTGTTTTTT. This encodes CASQLGPGELFF.

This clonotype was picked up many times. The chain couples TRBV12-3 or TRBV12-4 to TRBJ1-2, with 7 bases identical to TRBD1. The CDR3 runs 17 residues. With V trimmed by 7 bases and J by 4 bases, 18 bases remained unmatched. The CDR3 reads CASNPNEGLGQTYGYTF. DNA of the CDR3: TGTGCCAGCAACCCTAATGAGGGCCTGGGACAGACCTATGGCTACACCTTC.

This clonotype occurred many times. CDR3 amino acids: CASSAQGTMHTEAFF. DNA for the CDR3: TGTGCCAGCAGTGCACAGGGGACGATGCACACTGAAGCTTTCTTT. The rearrangement uses TRBV6-1 and TRBJ1-1; 7 bases agree with TRBD1. The germline V gene has CDR1 MNHNS and CDR2 SASEGT. After removal of 4 bases from V and 3 bases from J, the junction contained 8 bases not matched to a gene. CDR3 length: 15 amino acids.

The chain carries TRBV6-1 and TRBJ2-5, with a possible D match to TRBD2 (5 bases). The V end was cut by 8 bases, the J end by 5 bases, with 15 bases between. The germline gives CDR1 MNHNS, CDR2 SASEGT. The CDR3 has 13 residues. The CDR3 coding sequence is TGTGCCAGCGCGGGTCTAGGGTGGGAGACCCAGTACTTC. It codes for CASAGLGWETQYF.

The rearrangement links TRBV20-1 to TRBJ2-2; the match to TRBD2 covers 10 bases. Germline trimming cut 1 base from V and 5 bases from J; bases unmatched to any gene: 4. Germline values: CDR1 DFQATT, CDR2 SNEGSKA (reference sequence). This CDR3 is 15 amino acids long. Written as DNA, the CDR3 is TGCAGTGCTAGAGTGGGACTAGCGCCTACCGGGGAGCTGTTTTTT. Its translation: CSARVGLAPTGELFF.

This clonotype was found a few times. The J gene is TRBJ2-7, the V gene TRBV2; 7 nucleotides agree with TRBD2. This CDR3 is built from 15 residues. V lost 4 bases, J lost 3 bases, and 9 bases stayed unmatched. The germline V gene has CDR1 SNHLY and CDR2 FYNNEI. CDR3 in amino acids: CASSAGGSSSYEQYF. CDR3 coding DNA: TGTGCCAGCAGTGCGGGCGGGAGTTCTAGCTACGAGCAGTACTTC.

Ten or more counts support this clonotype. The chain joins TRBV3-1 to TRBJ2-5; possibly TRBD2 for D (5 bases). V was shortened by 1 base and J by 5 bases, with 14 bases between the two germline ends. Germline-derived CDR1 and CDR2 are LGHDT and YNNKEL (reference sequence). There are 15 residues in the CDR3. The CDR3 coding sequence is TGTGCCAGCAGCCAAGGGCGAGGGTCGGGGGAGACCCAGTACTTC. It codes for CASSQGRGSGETQYF.